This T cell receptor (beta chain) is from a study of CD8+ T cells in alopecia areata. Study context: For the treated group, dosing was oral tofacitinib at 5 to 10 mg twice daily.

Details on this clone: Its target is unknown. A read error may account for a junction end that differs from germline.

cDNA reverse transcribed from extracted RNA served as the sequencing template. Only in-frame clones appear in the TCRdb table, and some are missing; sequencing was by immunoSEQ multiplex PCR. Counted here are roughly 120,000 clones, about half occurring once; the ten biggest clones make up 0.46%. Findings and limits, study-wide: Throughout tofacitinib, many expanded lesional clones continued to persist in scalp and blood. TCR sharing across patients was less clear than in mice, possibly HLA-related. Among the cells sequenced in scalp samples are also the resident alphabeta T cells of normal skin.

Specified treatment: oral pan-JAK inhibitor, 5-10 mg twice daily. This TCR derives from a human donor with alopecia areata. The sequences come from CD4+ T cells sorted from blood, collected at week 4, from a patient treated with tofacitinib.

The CDR3 DNA reads as TGTGCGGCTGGACAGGTGAACTATGGCTACACCTTC. This translates into CAAGQVNYGYTF. The chain joins TRBV29-1 to TRBJ1-2, with 7 nucleotides matching TRBD1. The CDR3 consists of 12 residues. Germline CDR1 is SQVTM and CDR2 is ANQGSEA.